One and the same sample provided the 17 T cell receptor beta chains below, sequenced in a study of blood T cell repertoires in COVID-19. Method: immunoSEQ multiplex PCR; TCRdb's copy keeps in-frame clones and lacks some. The sample lists a few hundred thousand clones; approximately 81% were seen once. The sample was PBMCs or T cells enriched from blood (not recorded which). The receptors derive from a woman aged 45 to 65 who had recovered from COVID-19.

This clone was seen a few times. The chain is built from TRBV5-1 and TRBJ1-5; TRBD1 might be the D (6 bases). The CDR3 loop spans 15 amino acids. V was clipped by 0 bases and J by 2 bases, with 9 bases between them. The germline V gene encodes CDR1 SGHRS and CDR2 YFSETQ. The CDR3 reads CASSLEGVGNQPQHF. DNA of the CDR3: TGCGCCAGCAGCTTGGAGGGGGTGGGCAATCAGCCCCAGCATTTT.

This chain uses TRBV7-2 with TRBJ2-1; TRBD2 agrees at 7 bases. V trimming: 5 bases; J trimming: 4 bases; junction bases outside the gene matches: 8. The CDR3 has 15 amino acids. In germline, CDR1 is SGHTA, CDR2 FQGNSA. The CDR3 DNA is TGTGCCAGCAGCCCCCGGCGGGAGAGTTACAATGAGCAGTTCTTC. Translation: CASSPRRESYNEQFF. The whole variable domain, filled in from reference TRBV7-2 and TRBJ2-1, reads GAGVSQSPSNKVTEKGKDVELRCDPISGHTALYWYRQSLGQGLEFLIYFQGNSAPDKSGLPSDRFSAERTGGSVSTLTIQRTQQEDSAVYLCASSPRRESYNEQFFGPGTRLTVL.

The chain couples TRBV14 to TRBJ2-7; 9 bases agree with TRBD2. Trimming at V came to 4 bases and at J to 2 bases, leaving 6 bases not matched to a gene. The germline CDR1 and CDR2 sequences are SGHDN and FVKESK. This CDR3 is built from 15 residues. The CDR3 loop reads CASSPFASGAYEQYF. For the CDR3, the DNA is TGTGCCAGCAGCCCCTTTGCTAGCGGGGCCTACGAGCAGTACTTC.

V is TRBV10-2 and J is TRBJ1-4; 9 bases agree with TRBD1. The CDR3 sequence is 14 residues long. Germline CDR1 reads WSHSY; CDR2 reads SAAADI. V lost 6 bases to trimming and J lost 8 bases; unmatched junction nucleotides: 7. The chain's CDR3 is CASRDRGGNEKLFF. The DNA for the CDR3 is TGCGCCAGCAGGGACAGGGGAGGTAACGAAAAACTGTTTTTT.

This clone came up a few times. This rearrangement joins TRBV10-2 to TRBJ2-5; 7 bases fit TRBD1. Germline V gene data show CDR1 as WSHSY and CDR2 as SAAADI. Germline trimming cut 5 bases from V and 1 base from J; bases unmatched to any gene: 7. The CDR3 has 15 residues. The CDR3 sequence: CASSNRQGVQETQYF. Written as DNA, the CDR3 is TGCGCCAGCAGTAATCGTCAGGGGGTCCAAGAGACCCAGTACTTC.

This chain uses TRBV19 with TRBJ1-6; D may be TRBD1 (6 bases). The CDR3 is 15 residues long. The V gene lost 5 bases and the J gene lost 8 bases, with 16 bases spanning the gap. Germline CDR1 LNHDA, CDR2 SQIVND (reference sequence). In DNA, the CDR3 is TGTGCCAGTAGTTTTCTGGGACAAGTGGATTCACCCCTCCACTTT. It is translated as CASSFLGQVDSPLHF.

This clone was picked up one time. The V gene is TRBV28, the J gene TRBJ2-7, with D perhaps matching TRBD2 (6 bases). Between the trimmed V and J ends, which lost 5 bases and 9 bases, there was a span of 20 bases. The CDR3 length is 14 residues. In germline, CDR1 is MDHEN, CDR2 SYDVKM. CDR3 sequence: CASSGPGTPLGQYF. The CDR3 DNA reads as TGTGCCAGCAGTGGCCCCGGGACTCCCCTCGGGCAGTACTTC.

The chain carries TRBV2 and TRBJ2-5, with a weak D call TRBD1 (5 bases). The CDR3 consists of 15 residues. V was cut by 1 base and J by 5 bases, with 14 bases left in between. Germline CDR1 SNHLY, CDR2 FYNNEI. CDR3 nucleotides: TGTGCCAGCAGTGAAGGGCAACAGGCCAGGGAGACCCAGTACTTC. Protein: CASSEGQQARETQYF.

The V call is TRBV6-5, the J call TRBJ2-5, with a weak D call TRBD1 (5 bases). V lost 2 bases and J 5 bases, leaving 12 bases between the germline ends. CDR1 and CDR2 (germline): MNHEY, SVGAGI. The CDR3 consists of 14 residues. The CDR3 is CASSYQQVEETQYF. CDR3 DNA sequence: TGTGCCAGCAGTTACCAACAGGTGGAGGAGACCCAGTACTTC.

This clone has more than one count but fewer than ten. The chain joins TRBV19 to TRBJ1-1; weak D call: TRBD1 (5 bases). The V end was cut by 5 bases, the J end by 4 bases, with 11 bases between. The CDR3 runs to 13 residues. Germline V gives CDR1 LNHDA, CDR2 SQIVND (reference sequence). CDR3 DNA sequence: TGTGCCAGTAGTTTTGGGGCACTCACTGAAGCTTTCTTT. Its protein product is CASSFGALTEAFF.

This chain links TRBV7-9 with TRBJ2-5, with 9 bases aligning to TRBD1. The germline gives CDR1 SEHNR, CDR2 FQNEAQ (reference sequence). The V gene end was trimmed by 0 bases and the J gene end by 4 bases; junction bases not matched to a gene: 3. CDR3 length: 15 residues. The CDR3 region has the DNA TGTGCCAGCAGCTTAGCCAACAGGGGGCTAGAGACCCAGTACTTC. Its protein product is CASSLANRGLETQYF.

This chain uses TRBV18 with TRBJ1-4; tentatively, D is TRBD1 (5 bases). This CDR3 has 15 residues. Germline-derived CDR1 and CDR2 are KGHSH and LQKENI. Trimming took 3 bases from V and 5 from J, leaving 13 bases between them. As DNA, the CDR3 is TGTGCCAGCTCACCCCCTCAGGGAAGGAATGAAAAACTGTTTTTT. Translation: CASSPPQGRNEKLFF. The variable domain in full, completed from reference TRBV18 and TRBJ1-4, reads NAGVMQNPRHLVRRRGQEARLRCSPMKGHSHVYWYRQLPEEGLKFMVYLQKENIIDESGMPKERFSAEFPKEGPSILRIQQVVRGDSAAYFCASSPPQGRNEKLFFGSGTQLSVL.

The V and J genes are TRBV11-2 and TRBJ1-6; 9 bases line up with TRBD1. Germline CDR1 and CDR2: SGHAT and FQNNGV. V gave up 4 bases and J gave up 10 bases; unmatched junction bases: 11. This CDR3 region has 16 residues. The CDR3 bases are TGTGCCAGCAGCTCACCGCCGGGACAGGGATTGTCACCCCTCCACTTT. Translated: CASSSPPGQGLSPLHF.

V usage is TRBV5-1 and J usage is TRBJ1-1, with 8 bases fitting TRBD1. Per germline, CDR1 SGHRS and CDR2 YFSETQ. With 3 bases clipped from V and 11 bases from J, the junction kept 9 bases outside the gene matches. There are 13 residues in the CDR3. The CDR3 region has the DNA TGCGCCAGCAGCTCCGGACAGGGAGGGCGGGCTTTCTTT. Protein sequence: CASSSGQGGRAFF.

The CDR3 DNA reads as TGTGCCAGCACTCTTGGGCAGGGTGGTTCACCCCTCCACTTT. Translating gives CASTLGQGGSPLHF. The rearrangement links TRBV28 to TRBJ1-6; D might be TRBD1 (5 bases). This CDR3 comprises 14 residues. Germline V gene data show CDR1 as MDHEN and CDR2 as SYDVKM. The ends were cut back, 7 bases at V and 9 bases at J, with 16 bases in the middle. The full variable domain, with the rest looked up from reference TRBV28 and TRBJ1-6, is DVKVTQSSRYLVKRTGEKVFLECVQDMDHENMFWYRQDPGLGLRLIYFSYDVKMKEKGDIPEGYSVSREKKERFSLILESASTNQTSMYLCASTLGQGGSPLHFGNGTRLTVT.

The CDR3 nucleotides are TGTGCCAGCAGCCCGGCTGGGAGGACTAACTATGGCTACACCTTC. Its translation is CASSPAGRTNYGYTF. This chain joins TRBV7-2 and TRBJ1-2; D is undetermined. The V end was cut by 5 bases, the J end by 0 bases, with 13 bases between. The length of the CDR3 is 15 residues. Germline CDR1 reads SGHTA; CDR2 reads FQGNSA.

This clone was counted a few times. V and J are TRBV4-1 and TRBJ1-2, with D tentatively TRBD1 (6 bases). Per the germline V gene, CDR1 is MGHRA and CDR2 is YSYEKL. This CDR3 region has 13 residues. Trimming pared 2 bases from V and 5 bases from J, leaving 9 bases between. The CDR3 nucleotides read TGCGCCAGCAGCCAACGCAGGGGATATGGCTACACCTTC. Its protein is CASSQRRGYGYTF.